This TCR beta chain was identified in a study of shared clonotypes between healthy human individuals. Germline V lookup: CDR1 SEHNR, CDR2 FQNEAQ (reference sequence). The CDR3 runs 16 residues. The V gene end was trimmed by 1 base and the J gene end by 2 bases; junction bases not matched to a gene: 6. Repertoires were generated with immunoSEQ multiplex PCR, while TCRdb's copy carries only in-frame clones and drops some. The profile shows more than 400,000 clones, over 70% of them singletons. Overall study results and limits: It was the few donors that limited the genetic and exposure-history diversity represented.

In regard to this clone: What it binds is not known.

Sequences were obtained from PBMCs. The TCR originated in a woman in her forties in good health. Some clones in this sample may be carry-over from other donors' samples. The chain recombines TRBV7-9 with TRBJ2-5; 8 bases are shared with TRBD1. For the CDR3, the DNA is TGTGCCAGCAGCTTAGGCGCAGGGGGCTCACAAGAGACCCAGTACTTC. Residues: CASSLGAGGSQETQYF.